The rows below give T cell receptor beta chains drawn from one sample of a study of blood T cell repertoires in COVID-19. This table comes from immunoSEQ multiplex PCR, and its TCRdb copy is limited to in-frame clones, with some not included. The sample has about 140,000 clones, roughly 90% seen once. The specimen was peripheral blood. The receptors were gathered from a man in his 60s with active or convalescent COVID-19. Each CDR3 is given with its conserved first and last residue. Fields, in order: clone size, CDR3 length, V gene, D gene, J gene, CDR3 protein, CDR3 DNA. A D gene is named only where the DNA matches it firmly. Clone size is shown for a subset of rows, as once, few, many or a class of expanded clone.

.	16	TRBV5-1	.	TRBJ2-7	CASSLAAGTLSYEQYF	TGCGCCAGCAGCTTGGCGGCGGGAACCCTCTCCTACGAGCAGTACTTC
once	15	TRBV4-1	TRBD2	TRBJ2-1	CASSRAGGAYNEQFF	TGCGCCAGCAGCAGGGCGGGAGGGGCCTACAATGAGCAGTTCTTC
.	15	TRBV5-6	.	TRBJ2-2	CASSFVQGPTGELFF	TGTGCCAGCAGCTTCGTACAGGGTCCCACCGGGGAGCTGTTTTTT
.	12	TRBV5-1	.	TRBJ2-5	CARGSEFETQYF	TGCGCCAGGGGTTCGGAGTTCGAGACCCAGTACTTC
many	18	TRBV18	.	TRBJ2-1	CASSPPGGARSSYNEQFF	TGTGCCAGCTCACCACCAGGAGGCGCCCGTAGCTCCTACAATGAGCAGTTCTTC
.	18	TRBV27	.	TRBJ2-2	CASSPRGSGRMTAGELFF	TGTGCCAGCAGTCCCCGCGGCAGTGGGAGGATGACCGCCGGGGAGCTGTTTTTT
.	13	TRBV7-2	.	TRBJ1-2	CASSGEQDYGYTF	TGTGCCAGCAGCGGGGAACAGGACTATGGCTACACCTTC
.	14	TRBV6-2/TRBV6-3	TRBD1	TRBJ2-7	CASSIQGAALEQYF	TGTGCCAGCAGTATACAGGGGGCCGCCCTCGAGCAGTACTTC
.	15	TRBV6-2/TRBV6-3	.	TRBJ2-5	CASSYTGSIRETQYF	TGTGCCAGCAGTTACACCGGGAGCATTCGGGAGACCCAGTACTTC
.	16	TRBV29-1	TRBD2	TRBJ2-7	CSVLGLTSGTLYEQYF	TGCAGCGTCCTAGGTTTGACTAGCGGGACCCTCTACGAGCAGTACTTC
.	15	TRBV7-2	.	TRBJ1-2	CASSSSRDFDYGYTF	TGTGCCAGCAGCTCGTCCAGGGATTTTGACTATGGCTACACCTTC
.	13	TRBV5-1	.	TRBJ2-1	CASSLQDRGEQFF	TGCGCCAGCAGCCTACAAGACCGGGGGGAGCAGTTCTTC
.	12	TRBV28	.	TRBJ1-1	CASSQGITEAFF	TGTGCCAGCAGCCAGGGGATCACTGAAGCTTTCTTT
once	15	TRBV3-1/TRBV3-2	.	TRBJ2-7	CASSPTPAPPYEQYF	TGTGCCAGCAGCCCGACACCGGCGCCGCCTTACGAGCAGTACTTC
.	15	TRBV7-2	.	TRBJ1-6	CASSLVAVNNSPLHF	TGTGCCAGCAGCTTAGTGGCAGTAAATAATTCACCCCTCCACTTT
.	13	TRBV6-5	.	TRBJ2-5	CASSYQGQETQYF	TGTGCCAGCAGTTACCAGGGCCAAGAGACCCAGTACTTC
.	19	TRBV5-4	TRBD1	TRBJ2-4	CASSGAGTGAGNAKNIQYF	TGTGCCAGCAGCGGCGCCGGGACAGGGGCGGGGAATGCCAAAAACATTCAGTACTTC
.	13	TRBV7-2	.	TRBJ2-5	CASSLRIQETQYF	TGTGCCAGCAGCTTGCGGATACAAGAGACCCAGTACTTC
once	15	TRBV5-5	TRBD1	TRBJ1-2	CASSPDRAVFYGYTF	TGTGCCAGCAGTCCCGACAGGGCAGTTTTCTATGGCTACACCTTC
.	14	TRBV7-8	.	TRBJ1-1	CASSTREGNTEAFF	TGTGCCAGCAGCACACGGGAGGGGAACACTGAAGCTTTCTTT
.	14	TRBV4-1	.	TRBJ2-3	CASSQGQRTDTQYF	TGCGCCAGCAGCCAAGGGCAACGCACAGATACGCAGTATTTT
.	11	TRBV6-5	.	TRBJ2-7	CASSPGAGQYF	TGTGCCAGCAGCCCCGGTGCCGGGCAGTACTTC
.	14	TRBV18	.	TRBJ1-2	CASSPPWQGSGYTF	TGTGCCAGCTCACCACCGTGGCAGGGTAGTGGCTACACCTTC
.	14	TRBV5-1	TRBD2	TRBJ2-7	CASSYSGGTYEQYF	TGCGCCAGCAGCTATAGCGGGGGAACCTACGAGCAGTACTTC
.	14	TRBV4-2	.	TRBJ2-1	CASSQVQVYNEQFF	TGTGCCAGCAGCCAAGTACAGGTCTACAATGAGCAGTTCTTC
.	12	TRBV30	.	TRBJ2-7	CAWNRGGNEQYF	TGTGCCTGGAATAGGGGAGGCAACGAGCAGTACTTC
once	17	TRBV25-1	.	TRBJ1-6	CASSVGHPSSYNSPLHF	TGTGCCAGCAGTGTCGGACACCCGAGCTCCTATAATTCACCCCTCCACTTT
.	16	TRBV7-3	.	TRBJ1-6	CASSLNGPAQGSPLHF	TGTGCCAGCAGCTTAAATGGGCCGGCCCAGGGTTCACCCCTCCACTTT
.	18	TRBV18	TRBD1	TRBJ1-4	CASSPPGQGAALNEKLFF	TGTGCCAGCTCACCGCCAGGACAGGGGGCGGCACTTAATGAAAAACTGTTTTTT
.	16	TRBV6-5	TRBD1	TRBJ2-7	CASSSSTGTGDLEQYF	TGTGCCAGCAGTTCAAGCACCGGGACAGGGGATCTCGAGCAGTACTTC
once	14	TRBV28	TRBD2	TRBJ2-1	CASKASGPRNEQFF	TGTGCCAGCAAAGCTAGCGGGCCCAGGAATGAGCAGTTCTTC
.	15	TRBV5-1	TRBD1	TRBJ1-1	CASSLITGVNTEAFF	TGCGCCAGCAGCTTGATAACAGGGGTGAACACTGAAGCTTTCTTT
.	16	TRBV6-2/TRBV6-3	.	TRBJ1-1	CASSLTPLPRGTEAFF	TGTGCCAGCAGTCTAACCCCTCTCCCTAGGGGGACTGAAGCTTTCTTT
.	15	TRBV5-4	TRBD2	TRBJ2-1	CASSLRLAGVDEQFF	TGTGCCAGCAGCTTGAGGCTAGCGGGGGTGGATGAGCAGTTCTTC
.	16	TRBV7-2	TRBD1	TRBJ1-6	CASSPTGTGVSSPLHF	TGTGCCAGCAGCCCCACAGGGACAGGGGTTTCTTCACCCCTCCACTTT
.	11	TRBV3-1/TRBV3-2	.	TRBJ2-3	CASSQGQEQYF	TGTGCCAGCAGCCAGGGACAAGAGCAGTATTTT
.	15	TRBV6-6	.	TRBJ1-5	CASSYIRGENQPQHF	TGTGCCAGCAGTTATATTAGGGGCGAGAACCAGCCCCAGCATTTT
.	17	TRBV3-1/TRBV3-2	TRBD2	TRBJ2-2	CASSVGTSGREVGELFF	TGTGCCAGCAGCGTAGGAACTAGCGGGAGAGAAGTCGGGGAGCTGTTTTTT
.	15	TRBV6-5	.	TRBJ2-6	CASSYISPGANVLTF	TGTGCCAGCAGTTACATAAGCCCTGGGGCCAACGTCCTGACTTTC
.	16	TRBV4-3	.	TRBJ2-2	CASSPSAGLPTGELFF	TGCGCCAGCAGCCCCTCCGCGGGACTTCCCACCGGGGAGCTGTTTTTT
.	14	TRBV11-3	.	TRBJ2-3	CASSLRAGTDTQYF	TGTGCCAGCAGCTTACGCGCGGGCACAGATACGCAGTATTTT
.	13	TRBV19	TRBD1	TRBJ1-2	CASSASRQGGYTF	TGTGCCAGTAGTGCGTCTCGACAGGGTGGCTACACCTTC
.	16	TRBV9	TRBD2	TRBJ2-2	CASSVIAGLNTGELFF	TGTGCCAGCAGCGTGATAGCGGGACTGAACACCGGGGAGCTGTTTTTT
.	13	TRBV12-3/TRBV12-4	.	TRBJ2-1	CASNKDSFNEQFF	TGTGCCAGCAACAAGGACAGCTTTAATGAGCAGTTCTTC
.	16	TRBV28	.	TRBJ1-5	CASSLWAGSGNQPQHF	TGTGCCAGCAGTTTATGGGCGGGGAGCGGCAATCAGCCCCAGCATTTT